These 20 T cell receptor beta chains share one sample of origin, sequenced in a study of blood T cell repertoires in COVID-19. Some clones are missing from TCRdb's copy, which holds only in-frame ones; the method was immunoSEQ multiplex PCR. The sample has more than 85,000 clones; approximately 84% are singletons. The sample consisted of peripheral blood. The receptor source for this set is a man between 40 and 49 years old with active or convalescent COVID-19.

This chain links TRBV28 with TRBJ1-5; a weak D match, TRBD1 (6 bases). The V and J ends lost 6 bases and 4 bases respectively, with 13 bases between them. The CDR3 runs to 14 residues. Germline values: CDR1 MDHEN, CDR2 SYDVKM. The CDR3 spells CASRGGGPNQPQHF. DNA of the CDR3: TGTGCCAGCAGGGGAGGGGGGCCGAATCAGCCCCAGCATTTT. The variable domain in full, with the rest retrieved from reference TRBV28 and TRBJ1-5, is DVKVTQSSRYLVKRTGEKVFLECVQDMDHENMFWYRQDPGLGLRLIYFSYDVKMKEKGDIPEGYSVSREKKERFSLILESASTNQTSMYLCASRGGGPNQPQHFGDGTRLSIL.

Relative to its sample, this clone is medium-sized (0.01 to 0.1%). The chain carries TRBV6-5 and TRBJ2-1; TRBD2 matches at 14 bases. The CDR3 covers 16 residues. CDR1 and CDR2 (germline): MNHEY, SVGAGI. The trim removed 2 bases at V and 7 bases at J, leaving 4 bases unmatched. The CDR3 is CASSYTGLAGGNEQFF. The CDR3 DNA follows: TGTGCCAGCAGTTACACAGGACTAGCGGGGGGAAATGAGCAGTTCTTC.

This clone was observed once. The chain couples TRBV7-9 to TRBJ2-7, with TRBD1 identical over 8 bases. With V trimmed by 2 bases and J by 6 bases, 6 bases remained unmatched. The CDR3 loop spans 14 amino acids. CDR1 and CDR2 from the germline V gene are SEHNR and FQNEAQ (reference sequence). The chain's CDR3 is CASSLTGQGSEQYF. CDR3 nucleotide sequence: TGTGCCAGCAGCTTAACTGGACAGGGCTCCGAGCAGTACTTC.

The chain recombines TRBV29-1 with TRBJ2-1; 12 nucleotides match TRBD2. With V trimmed by 6 bases and J by 7 bases, 16 bases remained unmatched. Per the germline V gene, CDR1 is SQVTM and CDR2 is ANQGSEA. The CDR3 runs to 17 residues. CDR3 residues: CSVRPPSGGALGNEQFF. The DNA of the CDR3 is TGCAGCGTCCGCCCCCCTAGCGGGGGGGCCCTGGGGAATGAGCAGTTCTTC.

V and J are TRBV27 and TRBJ2-3, with a tentative D call TRBD1 (6 bases). From germline, CDR1 is MNHEY and CDR2 SMNVEV (reference sequence). The CDR3 runs to 14 residues. Trimming removed 5 bases at V and 2 bases at J, with 11 bases between. The CDR3 DNA follows: TGTGCCAGCAGTACCCAGGGGTTCACAGATACGCAGTATTTT. It translates to CASSTQGFTDTQYF.

The chain recombines TRBV11-2 with TRBJ2-4; D uncertain. Germline CDR1 and CDR2: SGHAT and FQNNGV. Trimming pared 5 bases from V and 9 bases from J, leaving 8 bases between. The CDR3 contains 11 residues. CDR3 bases: TGTGCCAGCAGCGCGCCCCCCATTCAGTACTTC. Translated: CASSAPPIQYF.

The rearrangement uses TRBV11-3 and TRBJ1-2; D gene unclear. This CDR3 contains 18 residues. Trimming cost V 2 bases and J 7 bases, with 26 bases left between them. The V gene's germline CDR1 is SGHNT and CDR2 YENEEA. The CDR3 protein is CASSLKWFKALEVGGYTF. The CDR3 region has the DNA TGTGCCAGCAGCTTAAAGTGGTTCAAGGCTCTAGAGGTGGGTGGCTACACCTTC.

A few counts support this clone. The V call is TRBV11-2, the J call TRBJ2-5; D may be TRBD2 (5 bases). Germline V gene sequence: CDR1 SGHAT, CDR2 FQNNGV. Trimming removed 3 bases at V and 5 bases at J, with 16 bases between. The CDR3 has 15 amino acids. CDR3: CASSLRVGSGETQYF. The CDR3 nucleotides read TGTGCCAGCAGCTTGAGGGTTGGATCTGGGGAGACCCAGTACTTC.

This clone has a handful of counts. This chain connects TRBV18 to TRBJ1-1, with D uncertain. CDR1 and CDR2 (germline): KGHSH, LQKENI. V was trimmed by 1 base and J by 8 bases, leaving 11 bases between them. CDR3 length: 13 residues. CDR3 nucleotide sequence: TGTGCCAGCTCACCACGAGGGAAGGAGGAAGCTTTCTTT. Its protein is CASSPRGKEEAFF. Full variable domain (remainder filled in from reference TRBV18 and TRBJ1-1): NAGVMQNPRHLVRRRGQEARLRCSPMKGHSHVYWYRQLPEEGLKFMVYLQKENIIDESGMPKERFSAEFPKEGPSILRIQQVVRGDSAAYFCASSPRGKEEAFFGQGTRLTVV.

This rearrangement joins TRBV19 to TRBJ1-2, with TRBD1 identical over 9 bases. CDR3 length equals 15 residues. J was trimmed by 2 bases and V by 5 bases; bases with no gene match: 6. Germline CDR1 is LNHDA and CDR2 is SQIVND (reference sequence). CDR3 in amino acids: CASSAPGTGNYGYTF. The DNA for the CDR3 is TGTGCCAGTAGTGCTCCCGGGACAGGGAACTATGGCTACACCTTC.

The chain recombines TRBV19 with TRBJ2-5; possible D gene TRBD1, 6 bases. The CDR3 covers 12 residues. Germline V CDR1 and CDR2: LNHDA, SQIVND (reference sequence). V was pared by 6 bases and J by 7 bases, with 12 bases between. CDR3 amino acids: CASRGQMGTQYF. In DNA, the CDR3 is TGTGCCAGTAGAGGACAGATGGGGACCCAGTACTTC.

V and J are TRBV24-1 and TRBJ2-1, with D possibly matching TRBD2 (7 bases). Germline lookup yields CDR1 KGHDR and CDR2 SFDVKD. V shed 9 bases and J shed 5 bases, with 13 bases lying between them. The CDR3 extends over 13 amino acids. The CDR3 DNA follows: TGTGCCACCGGGGGGGCGGGCAACAATGAGCAGTTCTTC. Translated: CATGGAGNNEQFF.

By share of the sample, this clone is medium-sized. The chain couples TRBV4-3 to TRBJ2-7; possibly TRBD1 for D (5 bases). This CDR3 comprises 16 residues. V lost 0 bases, J lost 5 bases, and 17 bases lay in between. From germline, CDR1 is LGHNA and CDR2 YSLEER. The CDR3 is CASSQDSGYGYDEQYF. CDR3 DNA sequence: TGCGCCAGCAGCCAAGATTCAGGGTACGGGTACGACGAGCAGTACTTC.

CDR3 sequence (DNA): TGTGCCAGCAGCCAAGCCCAGTTGCGAAGGGGGTATGGCTACACCTTC. This codes for CASSQAQLRRGYGYTF. The chain carries TRBV3-1 (or the pseudogene TRBV3-2) and TRBJ1-2; possible D gene TRBD1, 6 bases. The CDR3 totals 16 residues. V was pared by 1 base and J by 5 bases, with 17 bases between. The V gene's germline CDR1 is LGHDT and CDR2 YNNKEL (reference sequence).

The J gene is TRBJ1-5, the V gene TRBV19, with D tentatively TRBD1 (5 bases). Germline CDR1 reads LNHDA; CDR2 reads SQIVND (reference sequence). This CDR3 region has 14 residues. V shed 1 base and J shed 6 bases, with 10 bases lying between them. Here the CDR3 DNA reads TGTGCCAGTAGTATAGTGGGGCAGGGTCAGCCCCAGCATTTT. Translating gives CASSIVGQGQPQHF.

V gene TRBV5-1 combines with J gene TRBJ1-1; D gene uncertain. V lost 3 bases to trimming and J lost 11 bases, with 11 bases between them. Germline V CDR1 and CDR2: SGHRS, YFSETQ. The CDR3 runs to 11 residues. CDR3 protein: CASSSGVWAFF. The CDR3 nucleotides are TGCGCCAGCAGCTCAGGCGTTTGGGCTTTCTTT.

The chain combines TRBV10-3 with TRBJ2-7; 7 bases are a match to TRBD1. With V trimmed by 6 bases and J by 1 base, 3 bases remained unmatched. CDR3 length: 13 residues. Germline CDR1 reads ENHRY; CDR2 reads SYGVKD. DNA for the CDR3: TGTGCCATCAGGCCGGGACAGTCCTACGAGCAGTACTTC. This codes for CAIRPGQSYEQYF.

V usage is TRBV21-1 and J usage is TRBJ2-3; the table assigns TRBD2, which was not confirmed against the DNA. TRBV21-1 represents a pseudogene. CDR3 length: 14 residues. The CDR3 loop reads CASWTSGATDTQYF. Here the CDR3 DNA reads TGTGCCAGCTGGACTAGCGGGGCCACAGATACGCAGTATTTT.

The chain links TRBV28 to TRBJ2-3; D perhaps matches TRBD1 (6 bases). Germline V lookup: CDR1 MDHEN, CDR2 SYDVKM. CDR3 length: 14 residues. Trimming removed 5 bases at V and 3 bases at J, with 12 bases between. The CDR3 here is CASSGGSLTDTQYF. CDR3 bases: TGTGCCAGCAGTGGGGGCAGCCTGACAGATACGCAGTATTTT.

This clone is a singleton in its sample. The chain recombines TRBV3-1 (or the pseudogene TRBV3-2) with TRBJ1-2; D call uncertain. Germline CDR1 and CDR2: LGHDT and YNNKEL (reference sequence). The ends were cut back, 1 base at V and 8 bases at J, with 8 bases in the middle. The CDR3 has 12 residues. CDR3 residues: CASSQVLGGYTF. The CDR3 DNA is TGTGCCAGCAGCCAAGTCCTCGGGGGCTACACCTTC.